This T cell receptor (beta chain) was sequenced for a study of cytomegalovirus exposure and HLA in healthy donors. Background on the study: An earlier analysis identified some 110 million unique TCR beta sequences in about 200 million T cells. Study outcomes and limitations: DRB1 had the most TCR associations and HLA-C the fewest, a later analysis found, with rates varying by HLA locus.

The CDR3 loop spans 15 amino acids. Germline V gene data show CDR1 as MNHNS and CDR2 as SASEGT. The V and J ends lost 3 bases and 4 bases respectively, with 12 bases between them. For this clone: Its antigen is not identified.

Vbeta (60) and Jbeta (13) primers were used in the PCR. Sequencing was performed with immunoSEQ multiplex PCR; in TCRdb, only in-frame clones are kept and a portion is missing. Of around 150,000 clones in the sample, 60% to 85% were seen once. V usage is TRBV6-1 and J usage is TRBJ1-4; D unclear. The TCR sequence derives from a man aged 40-50 years in good health and CMV-seronegative. Specimen: PBMCs. The CDR3 DNA reads TGTGCCAGCAGTGATTGGGGAGGCTTTAATGAAAAACTGTTTTTT. Translation gives CASSDWGGFNEKLFF.